This T cell receptor beta chain emerged from a study of blood T cells in healthy people across ages. Per germline, CDR1 SGHTA and CDR2 FQGNSA. This CDR3 spans 14 amino acids. The V gene lost 6 bases and the J gene lost 1 base, with 12 bases spanning the gap. Notes on the study in general: Percentage of naive T cells showed a strong correlation with TCR beta diversity. With age, beta diversity per million T cells declined roughly linearly, significantly by 30 to 40.

Primed by a sample-barcoded 5' primer and a J-beta primer mix, a second PCR proceeded for 7 to 11 cycles. Each of the cDNA molecules was tagged by a template-switch adaptor with 12 random nucleotides. TCRdb used MiXCR to reprocess the 5' RACE reads, holding one entry per CDR3 protein. Counted here are hundreds of thousands of distinct CDR3 sequences, roughly 35% occurring once; the ten biggest clones make up 10% to 15%. Worth noting for this clonotype: Its specificity is not known.

Sequencing was performed on blood. This clonotype was sampled from a man younger than 35 in good health. J is TRBJ1-1 and V is TRBV7-2; D unresolved. The CDR3 DNA follows: TGTGCCAGCAGTCGACAAGGTCAGAACACTGAAGCTTTCTTT. It encodes CASSRQGQNTEAFF.